What follows are 32 T cell receptor beta chains derived from one specimen sequenced in a study of early T cells in non-severe SARS-CoV-2 infection. Each CDR3 protein gets one entry after TCRdb re-called the 5' RACE reads with MiXCR. The sample has roughly 75,000 distinct CDR3 sequences; about a sixth are singletons. The sequencing input was whole blood. The receptors stem from an adult who was a healthcare worker with PCR-confirmed SARS-CoV-2 infection or an uninfected control (not recorded which).

The V call is TRBV2, the J call TRBJ2-1; 11 bases are a match to TRBD2. The V gene's germline CDR1 is SNHLY and CDR2 FYNNEI. CDR3 length: 16 residues. Trimming at V came to 4 bases and at J to 10 bases, leaving 12 bases not matched to a gene. This CDR3 is CASSGAGTSGVREQFF. The CDR3, as DNA: TGTGCCAGCAGTGGAGCCGGGACTAGCGGCGTTAGAGAGCAGTTCTTC.

The gene calls are TRBV5-1 and TRBJ2-7; no reliable D call. V dropped 2 bases and J dropped 2 bases, with 11 bases sitting between them. The CDR3 has 14 amino acids. Germline loops: CDR1 SGHRS, CDR2 YFSETQ. In nucleotides, the CDR3 is TGCGCCAGCAGCTTCAGGCGGTCCCCCTACGAGCAGTACTTC. Translating gives CASSFRRSPYEQYF.

This chain links TRBV28 with TRBJ2-1; 8 bases are shared with TRBD1. CDR3 size: 14 residues. Unmatched junction bases numbered 9, after V lost 7 bases and J lost 7 bases. Germline V lookup: CDR1 MDHEN, CDR2 SYDVKM. The chain's CDR3 is CASTIGQGWNEQFF. CDR3 nucleotide sequence: TGTGCCAGCACCATAGGACAGGGTTGGAATGAGCAGTTCTTC. The full variable domain, its missing parts supplied by reference TRBV28 and TRBJ2-1, is DVKVTQSSRYLVKRTGEKVFLECVQDMDHENMFWYRQDPGLGLRLIYFSYDVKMKEKGDIPEGYSVSREKKERFSLILESASTNQTSMYLCASTIGQGWNEQFFGPGTRLTVL.

This clonotype was seen more than once but under ten times. V usage is TRBV20-1 and J usage is TRBJ2-5; D is tentatively TRBD1 or TRBD2 (5 bases each). The length of the CDR3 is 13 residues. Germline V CDR1 and CDR2: DFQATT, SNEGSKA (reference sequence). The V gene lost 5 bases and the J gene lost 4 bases, with 14 bases spanning the gap. CDR3 residues: CSAPRTGGETQYF. DNA of the CDR3: TGCAGTGCTCCCCGGACTGGGGGAGAGACCCAGTACTTC.

The rearrangement uses TRBV27 and TRBJ2-7; D not resolved. The length of the CDR3 is 14 residues. V shed 3 bases and J shed 5 bases, with 14 bases lying between them. Germline V gene lookup returns CDR1 MNHEY and CDR2 SMNVEV (reference sequence). The CDR3 DNA is TGTGCCAGCAGTTTCTTGCTAGTCGGCCACGAGCAGTACTTC. Translation gives CASSFLLVGHEQYF.

The chain couples TRBV14 to TRBJ2-7; possible D gene TRBD2, 6 bases. Trimming took 2 bases from V and 4 from J, leaving 15 bases between them. Per germline, CDR1 SGHDN and CDR2 FVKESK. CDR3 length: 15 residues. The CDR3, as DNA: TGTGCCAGCAGCCAATCGCCCTATGGGGGGTACGAGCAGTACTTC. Amino acids: CASSQSPYGGYEQYF.

This clonotype appeared a few times. The rearrangement links TRBV12-3 or TRBV12-4 to TRBJ1-1, with 9 bases identical to TRBD1. The CDR3 has 18 residues. The ends lost 5 bases at V and 0 bases at J; junction bases unmatched: 13. The CDR3 nucleotides read TGTGCCAGCAGTCCTCTCAGGGGACAGGGATCCATGAACACTGAAGCTTTCTTT. Its protein is CASSPLRGQGSMNTEAFF.

This clonotype turned up a few times. The chain is built from TRBV12-3 or TRBV12-4 and TRBJ2-7; TRBD1 matches 7 bases. The CDR3 is made up of 15 amino acids. V dropped 5 bases and J dropped 0; count of bases not matched to a gene: 7. The chain's CDR3 is CASSPWDSRSYEQYF. The CDR3 DNA follows: TGTGCCAGCAGTCCCTGGGACAGTCGCTCCTACGAGCAGTACTTC.

The chain carries TRBV11-3 and TRBJ2-7, with 11 bases fitting TRBD1. This CDR3 contains 15 residues. Germline V gene sequence: CDR1 SGHNT, CDR2 YENEEA. With V trimmed by 2 bases and J by 2 bases, 2 bases remained unmatched. CDR3 nucleotides: TGTGCCAGCAGCTTACCGGGACAGGGGGCCTACGAGCAGTACTTC. It is translated as CASSLPGQGAYEQYF.

This clonotype was seen more than once but under ten times. V gene TRBV9 combines with J gene TRBJ1-2; 7 bases fit TRBD1. From germline, CDR1 is SGDLS and CDR2 YYNGEE. There are 14 residues in the CDR3. The trim removed 3 bases at V and 3 bases at J, leaving 5 bases unmatched. CDR3 in DNA: TGTGCCAGCAGCGCGGGACAGAGGGACTATGGCTACACCTTC. Translating it yields CASSAGQRDYGYTF. Drawing the rest from reference TRBV9 and TRBJ1-2, the complete variable domain is DSGVTQTPKHLITATGQRVTLRCSPRSGDLSVYWYQQSLDQGLQFLIQYYNGEERAKGNILERFSAQQFPDLHSELNLSSLELGDSALYFCASSAGQRDYGYTFGSGTRLTVV.

This clonotype turned up a few times. The rearrangement joins TRBV5-1 to TRBJ1-6; D uncertain. The CDR3 has 15 residues. The germline gives CDR1 SGHRS, CDR2 YFSETQ. The germline V and J ends were trimmed by 4 bases and 6 bases, with 14 bases remaining between them. This chain's CDR3 is CASSPGGGGNSPLHF. CDR3 DNA sequence: TGCGCCAGCAGCCCGGGAGGAGGAGGTAATTCACCCCTCCACTTT.

CDR3 region: CASSLGGAGGGELFF. The CDR3, as DNA: TGTGCCAGCAGCTTAGGAGGAGCGGGAGGCGGGGAGCTGTTTTTT. The genes are TRBV7-2 and TRBJ2-2; 9 nucleotides match TRBD2. Germline CDR1 is SGHTA and CDR2 is FQGNSA. CDR3 length equals 15 residues. The J segment lost 7 bases and the V segment lost 1 base, leaving 4 bases of the junction unmatched.

The genes are TRBV27 and TRBJ1-4; D remains ambiguous. The CDR3 is 13 amino acids. Trimming cost V 6 bases and J 4 bases, with 9 bases left between them. The germline V gene has CDR1 MNHEY and CDR2 SMNVEV (reference sequence). CDR3: CASRFHGNEKLFF. The CDR3 coding sequence is TGTGCCAGCAGGTTTCATGGTAATGAAAAACTGTTTTTT.

The chain links TRBV5-1 to TRBJ2-2; 8 nucleotides agree with TRBD1. The CDR3 consists of 16 residues. The germline V gene encodes CDR1 SGHRS and CDR2 YFSETQ. The V segment lost 4 bases and the J segment 4 bases; nucleotides outside the gene matches: 9. This CDR3 is CASSPQGARGTGELFF. The DNA of the CDR3 is TGCGCCAGCAGCCCCCAGGGGGCGCGGGGCACCGGGGAGCTGTTTTTT.

The chain employs TRBV2 and TRBJ2-4; 9 bases align to TRBD1. Germline CDR1 SNHLY, CDR2 FYNNEI. Trimming cost V 1 base and J 0 bases; bases outside gene matches: 10. CDR3 size: 19 residues. Here the CDR3 reads CASSEVRDRVTLAKNIQYF. The CDR3 coding sequence is TGTGCCAGCAGTGAAGTCCGGGACAGGGTGACCCTAGCCAAAAACATTCAGTACTTC.

This clonotype came up a few times. A junction end diverges from the germline sequence, so it may reflect a read error. The genes are TRBV29-1 and TRBJ1-1; maybe TRBD1 (5 bases). This CDR3 is built from 11 residues. Germline V gives CDR1 SQVTM, CDR2 ANQGSEA. The CDR3 here is CSVEAVQGNLF. DNA for the CDR3: TGCAGCGTTGAAGCGGTCCAGGGAAACCTCTTT.

This chain connects TRBV2 to TRBJ2-7, with TRBD1 identical over 8 bases. The CDR3 contains 13 residues. V lost 7 bases to trimming and J lost 7 bases; unmatched junction nucleotides: 9. Germline CDR1 reads SNHLY; CDR2 reads FYNNEI. In DNA, the CDR3 is TGTGCCAGCACCACAGGGGGTGGTGGGGAGCAGTACTTC. Its protein product is CASTTGGGGEQYF.

The rearrangement links TRBV9 to TRBJ2-3; D unclear. Germline V gene lookup returns CDR1 SGDLS and CDR2 YYNGEE. The CDR3 is made up of 13 amino acids. V lost 0 bases and J 6 bases, leaving 8 bases between the germline ends. The CDR3 nucleotides are TGTGCCAGCAGCGTAGGGGGAAAGGATACGCAGTATTTT. It translates to CASSVGGKDTQYF.

This clonotype was seen a few times. The V call is TRBV2, the J call TRBJ2-7; TRBD1 matches 7 bases. The J segment lost 6 bases and the V segment lost 5 bases, leaving 4 bases of the junction unmatched. This CDR3 has 12 amino acids. The germline V gene has CDR1 SNHLY and CDR2 FYNNEI. The CDR3 DNA follows: TGTGCCAGCAGTACGACAGGGACCGAGCAGTACTTC. Translating gives CASSTTGTEQYF.

The rearrangement links TRBV12-3 or TRBV12-4 to TRBJ1-2, with 7 positions matching TRBD1. The CDR3 is 14 residues long. With 5 bases clipped from V and 6 bases from J, the junction kept 9 bases outside the gene matches. As DNA, the CDR3 is TGTGCCAGCAGTCCCCATTTGACAGGGAATGGCTACACCTTC. This translates into CASSPHLTGNGYTF.

The chain links TRBV10-3 to TRBJ2-5; D unclear. CDR3 length: 13 amino acids. V lost 7 bases and J lost 2, with 11 bases in between. CDR1 and CDR2 (germline): ENHRY, SYGVKD. The DNA of the CDR3 is TGTGCCATCAAGGCAGTTCTTCAAGAGACCCAGTACTTC. Its translation: CAIKAVLQETQYF.

The V gene is TRBV12-3 or TRBV12-4, the J gene TRBJ1-1, with 8 bases that match TRBD1. The junction had 12 bases not matched to a gene; V was cut back by 3 bases and J by 0 bases. The CDR3 consists of 18 residues. This CDR3 reads CASSFFRGQEDMNTEAFF. Here the CDR3 DNA reads TGTGCCAGCAGTTTTTTTAGGGGACAGGAAGACATGAACACTGAAGCTTTCTTT.

This clonotype was seen many times. The chain combines TRBV5-1 with TRBJ1-4; TRBD1 is a possible D gene (6 bases). The CDR3 loop spans 18 amino acids. CDR1 is SGHRS and CDR2 is YFSETQ in the germline V gene. Trimming removed 0 bases from V and 6 bases from J, with 21 bases in between. The CDR3: CASSLAPRGARRYEKLFF. The DNA of the CDR3 is TGCGCCAGCAGCTTGGCCCCGCGGGGGGCTAGAAGATATGAAAAACTGTTTTTT. Combining the CDR3 with reference TRBV5-1 and TRBJ1-4 gives the whole variable domain KAGVTQTPRYLIKTRGQQVTLSCSPISGHRSVSWYQQTPGQGLQFLFEYFSETQRNKGNFPGRFSGRQFSNSRSEMNVSTLELGDSALYLCASSLAPRGARRYEKLFFGSGTQLSVL.

This chain joins TRBV28 and TRBJ2-1, with D possibly matching TRBD2 (5 bases). The germline gives CDR1 MDHEN, CDR2 SYDVKM. This CDR3 has 18 residues. V was clipped by 3 bases and J by 7 bases, with 25 bases between them. CDR3 DNA: TGTGCCAGCAGTTTTCTGCGCGGGCTCCTGGCTGGCCGGAATGAGCAGTTCTTC. It codes for CASSFLRGLLAGRNEQFF.

There are a few counts of this clonotype. This sequence joins TRBV18 and TRBJ1-2; TRBD1 agrees at 7 bases. J gave up 4 bases and V 3 bases, and 5 bases lay outside the gene matches. CDR3 size: 14 residues. The germline V gene encodes CDR1 KGHSH and CDR2 LQKENI. The CDR3 loop reads CASSPRGQTYGYTF. Here the CDR3 DNA reads TGTGCCAGCTCACCTAGGGGACAGACCTATGGCTACACCTTC. Full variable domain (rest looked up from reference TRBV18 and TRBJ1-2): NAGVMQNPRHLVRRRGQEARLRCSPMKGHSHVYWYRQLPEEGLKFMVYLQKENIIDESGMPKERFSAEFPKEGPSILRIQQVVRGDSAAYFCASSPRGQTYGYTFGSGTRLTVV.

This CDR3 is CATSGPGQQETQYF. Here the CDR3 DNA reads TGTGCCACCAGCGGACCGGGACAGCAAGAGACCCAGTACTTC. This chain connects TRBV15 to TRBJ2-5; 7 nucleotides line up with TRBD1. Trimming removed 5 bases from V and 2 bases from J; junction bases left unmatched: 5. CDR1 and CDR2 (germline): LNHNV, YYDKDF (reference sequence). This CDR3 comprises 14 residues.

The J gene is TRBJ2-5, the V gene TRBV9; the D gene is possibly TRBD2 (5 bases). V was pared by 0 bases and J by 4 bases, with 13 bases between. The germline gives CDR1 SGDLS, CDR2 YYNGEE. The CDR3 has 15 amino acids. The CDR3 region is CASSVGGGPSETQYF. Written as DNA, the CDR3 is TGTGCCAGCAGCGTAGGAGGAGGTCCGTCAGAGACCCAGTACTTC.

In its sample, this clonotype was seen many times. The chain combines TRBV7-2 with TRBJ2-3, with D possibly TRBD2 on 5 matching bases. This CDR3 has 15 residues. V gave up 2 bases and J gave up 4 bases, with 13 bases separating them. Germline CDR1 is SGHTA and CDR2 is FQGNSA. Here the CDR3 DNA reads TGTGCCAGCAGCTTAATTCTCGGTAGCGCAGATACGCAGTATTTT. It yields the protein CASSLILGSADTQYF.

The chain uses TRBV12-3 or TRBV12-4 and TRBJ1-5; weak D call: TRBD1 (5 bases). This CDR3 contains 16 residues. V was pared by 6 bases and J by 1 base, with 16 bases between. This CDR3 reads CASSPTPGPSNQPQHF. The CDR3, as DNA: TGTGCCAGCAGCCCTACCCCGGGGCCCAGCAATCAGCCCCAGCATTTT.

This clonotype was seen a handful of times. The rearrangement links TRBV20-1 to TRBJ1-5; 7 bases are shared with TRBD1. The germline V gene encodes CDR1 DFQATT and CDR2 SNEGSKA (reference sequence). The V gene end was trimmed by 3 bases and the J gene end by 7 bases; junction bases not matched to a gene: 9. The CDR3 is 14 amino acids. This CDR3 reads CSASKTGVNQPQHF. The DNA for the CDR3 is TGCAGTGCTAGCAAAACAGGGGTGAACCAGCCCCAGCATTTT.

The V and J genes are TRBV4-1 and TRBJ1-1, with TRBD1 identical over 11 bases. Looked up from germline, CDR1 is MGHRA and CDR2 is YSYEKL. The CDR3 is 16 amino acids. V trimming: 0 bases; J trimming: 10 bases; junction bases outside the gene matches: 10. The CDR3 DNA sequence: TGCGCCAGCAGCCAAGAGGCCGGGACAGGGGGAATACGAGCTTTCTTT. Amino acid sequence: CASSQEAGTGGIRAFF.

The chain couples TRBV19 to TRBJ2-2, with 7 bases that match TRBD2. Germline V lookup: CDR1 LNHDA, CDR2 SQIVND (reference sequence). CDR3 length equals 15 residues. J lost 9 bases, V lost 1 base, and 8 bases had no gene match. CDR3 protein: CASSIGDYGGWELFF. The CDR3 nucleotides are TGTGCCAGTAGTATAGGGGACTATGGTGGCTGGGAGCTGTTTTTT.